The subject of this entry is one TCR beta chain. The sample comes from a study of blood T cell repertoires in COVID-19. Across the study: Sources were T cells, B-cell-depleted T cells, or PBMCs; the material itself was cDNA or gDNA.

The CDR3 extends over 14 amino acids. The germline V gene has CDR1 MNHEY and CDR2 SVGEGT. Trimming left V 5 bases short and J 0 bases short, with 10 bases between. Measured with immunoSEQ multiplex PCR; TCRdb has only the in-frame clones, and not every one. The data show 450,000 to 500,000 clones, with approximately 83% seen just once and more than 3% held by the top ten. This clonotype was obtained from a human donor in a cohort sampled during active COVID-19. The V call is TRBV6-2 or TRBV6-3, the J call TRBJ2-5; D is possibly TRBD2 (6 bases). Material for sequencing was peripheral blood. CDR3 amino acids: CASSMTRNQETQYF. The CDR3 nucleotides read TGTGCCAGCAGTATGACTAGGAACCAAGAGACCCAGTACTTC.